The 30 T cell receptor beta chains in this list originate from one sample, sequenced in a study of T cells in localized non-small cell lung cancer. The table came from immunoSEQ multiplex PCR; TCRdb's copy has only in-frame clones and leaves some out. The sample lists 25,000 to 35,000 clones; nearly 90% were seen once. Sequencing was performed on peripheral blood, taken before any cancer treatment. These receptor sequences come from a woman between 40 and 69 years old with stage I lung adenocarcinoma.

The chain uses TRBV18 and TRBJ2-6, with a tentative D call TRBD2 (6 bases). The CDR3 spans 18 residues. Germline loops: CDR1 KGHSH, CDR2 LQKENI. Trimming left V 1 base short and J 0 bases short, with 13 bases between. CDR3: CASSPRLMGGSGANVLTF. As DNA, the CDR3 is TGTGCCAGCTCACCACGTTTGATGGGGGGCTCTGGGGCCAACGTCCTGACTTTC.

V gene TRBV7-2 combines with J gene TRBJ1-1; D may be TRBD1 (5 bases). Germline V lookup: CDR1 SGHTA, CDR2 FQGNSA. The CDR3 is 13 residues long. Trimming removed 1 base from V and 4 bases from J, with 7 bases in between. This CDR3 reads CASSLGRATEAFF. DNA for the CDR3: TGTGCCAGCAGCTTAGGCAGGGCCACTGAAGCTTTCTTT.

The V and J genes are TRBV6-6 and TRBJ1-4; D not resolved. V lost 6 bases to trimming and J lost 2 bases, with 7 bases between them. The CDR3 has 13 amino acids. Germline V gene lookup returns CDR1 MNHNY and CDR2 SVGAGI (reference sequence). The CDR3 nucleotides are TGTGCCAGCAGGAGCCCCACTAATGAAAAACTGTTTTTT. Encoded protein: CASRSPTNEKLFF.

J is TRBJ2-7 and V is TRBV9; tentatively, D is TRBD1 or TRBD2 (5 bases each). V lost 2 bases to trimming and J lost 5 bases, with 17 bases between them. The CDR3 runs to 15 residues. Germline V gives CDR1 SGDLS, CDR2 YYNGEE. CDR3 sequence (DNA): TGTGCCAGCAGCGTGGGGGTGAGCTCTGTCGACGAGCAGTACTTC. Encoded protein: CASSVGVSSVDEQYF.

V and J are TRBV19 and TRBJ2-2; D is undetermined. CDR3 size: 12 residues. Germline assignment: CDR1 LNHDA and CDR2 SQIVND (reference sequence). The V gene lost 7 bases and the J gene lost 4 bases, with 7 bases spanning the gap. CDR3 DNA sequence: TGTGCCAGTAAACTTTCCACCGGGGAGCTGTTTTTT. Translated: CASKLSTGELFF.

This chain uses TRBV2 with TRBJ2-1; TRBD2 agrees at 13 bases. This CDR3 has 15 residues. The germline CDR1 and CDR2 sequences are SNHLY and FYNNEI. Trimming removed 3 bases from V and 5 bases from J; junction bases left unmatched: 1. DNA of the CDR3: TGTGCCAGCAGTGATGGGACTAGCGGGAACAATGAGCAGTTCTTC. Its protein product is CASSDGTSGNNEQFF.

This clone has just one count. The DNA for the CDR3 is TGTGCCAGCAGCTTAGAAACGGAATCGGAGCAGTTCTTC. Protein sequence: CASSLETESEQFF. The rearrangement joins TRBV7-8 to TRBJ2-1; D is uncertain. V dropped 1 base and J dropped 10 bases, with 11 bases sitting between them. The germline gives CDR1 SGHVS, CDR2 FQNEAQ. This CDR3 is 13 amino acids long.

CDR3 amino acids: CASSPPRASGGANVLTF. The DNA of the CDR3 is TGCGCCAGCAGCCCGCCCCGCGCATCGGGTGGGGCCAACGTCCTGACTTTC. The chain recombines TRBV5-1 with TRBJ2-6; D ambiguous. V lost 4 bases, J lost 3 bases, and 17 bases lay in between. The CDR3 is made up of 17 amino acids. CDR1 and CDR2 (germline): SGHRS, YFSETQ.

This rearrangement joins TRBV5-4 to TRBJ1-1; 7 nucleotides line up with TRBD1. The germline V gene encodes CDR1 SGHNT and CDR2 YYREEE (reference sequence). The CDR3 loop spans 14 amino acids. The V gene end was trimmed by 4 bases and the J gene end by 5 bases; junction bases not matched to a gene: 8. The CDR3 sequence is CASSDRDSPTEAFF. The CDR3 DNA sequence: TGTGCCAGCAGCGACAGGGACAGCCCTACTGAAGCTTTCTTT.

V and J are TRBV6-6 and TRBJ2-7, with TRBD1 identical over 10 bases. Germline loops: CDR1 MNHNY, CDR2 SVGAGI (reference sequence). The V gene end was trimmed by 2 bases and the J gene end by 6 bases; junction bases not matched to a gene: 4. CDR3 length equals 14 residues. CDR3 bases: TGTGCCAGCAGTTACGGACAGGGGGTTCCCGAGCAGTACTTC. As protein: CASSYGQGVPEQYF.

V usage is TRBV19 and J usage is TRBJ1-4, with 9 bases that match TRBD1. J was trimmed by 8 bases and V by 3 bases; bases with no gene match: 7. The CDR3 is 15 amino acids. Per germline, CDR1 LNHDA and CDR2 SQIVND (reference sequence). In nucleotides, the CDR3 is TGTGCCAGTAGTATTTTGGGGGACAGGGACGAAAAACTGTTTTTT. Protein sequence: CASSILGDRDEKLFF.

This clone has only a few counts. The V and J genes are TRBV30 and TRBJ1-2, with a possible D match to TRBD1 (6 bases). V was trimmed by 3 bases and J by 4 bases, leaving 12 bases between them. The CDR3 has 13 residues. Germline CDR1 reads GTSNPN; CDR2 reads SVGIG (reference sequence). CDR3 nucleotides: TGTGCCTGGAGCCCCGGACAGAGCTATGGCTACACCTTC. It yields the protein CAWSPGQSYGYTF.

The gene calls are TRBV6-1 and TRBJ1-4, with D possibly being TRBD1 (5 bases). Germline assignment: CDR1 MNHNS and CDR2 SASEGT. The germline V and J ends were trimmed by 6 bases and 7 bases, with 15 bases remaining between them. The CDR3 length is 14 residues. CDR3: CASRDSSVGEKLFF. CDR3 sequence (DNA): TGTGCCAGCAGAGACAGCTCAGTTGGTGAAAAACTGTTTTTT.

The V call is TRBV5-5, the J call TRBJ1-1, with D maybe TRBD1 (6 bases). From germline, CDR1 is SGHKS and CDR2 YYEKEE (reference sequence). This CDR3 has 16 residues. With 2 bases removed from V and 4 bases from J, the gap between germline ends came to 18 bases. Here the CDR3 DNA reads TGTGCCAGCAGCTTTGGAAAGGGGGATTTAAGCACTGAAGCTTTCTTT. It codes for CASSFGKGDLSTEAFF. The full variable domain, completed using reference TRBV5-5 and TRBJ1-1, is DAGVTQSPTHLIKTRGQQVTLRCSPISGHKSVSWYQQVLGQGPQFIFQYYEKEERGRGNFPDRFSARQFPNYSSELNVNALLLGDSALYLCASSFGKGDLSTEAFFGQGTRLTVV.

This clone was recorded only once. The rearrangement uses TRBV4-3 and TRBJ1-6, with 7 bases that match TRBD1. The CDR3 consists of 18 residues. CDR1 and CDR2 (germline): LGHNA, YSLEER. The J segment lost 8 bases and the V segment lost 1 base, leaving 14 bases of the junction unmatched. The CDR3 bases are TGCGCCAGCAGCCAAGCTATTCTGCCAGGGGGGGTGGATTCACCCCTCCACTTT. Its translation: CASSQAILPGGVDSPLHF.

The V call is TRBV5-1, the J call TRBJ1-1, with 8 bases identical to TRBD1. CDR1 and CDR2 (germline): SGHRS, YFSETQ. This CDR3 spans 13 amino acids. Trimming took 3 bases from V and 14 from J; bases not matched to a gene: 12. CDR3 DNA: TGCGCCAGCAGCTGGGGCGACAGGGGCCTAGTGTTCTTT. This translates into CASSWGDRGLVFF.

The rearrangement uses TRBV6-1 and TRBJ2-7, with no clear D. The V gene's germline CDR1 is MNHNS and CDR2 SASEGT. V lost 3 bases, J lost 3 bases, and 3 bases lay in between. This CDR3 spans 11 amino acids. DNA for the CDR3: TGTGCCAGCAGTGACAACTACGAGCAGTACTTC. This translates into CASSDNYEQYF.

The V and J genes are TRBV13 and TRBJ2-7, with TRBD2 matching 13 bases. The CDR3 totals 15 residues. Trimming took 5 bases from V and 1 from J; bases not matched to a gene: 2. The germline V gene encodes CDR1 PRHDT and CDR2 FYEKMQ (reference sequence). CDR3 in DNA: TGTGCCAGCAGCCAGGGACTAGCGGGGTCCTACGAGCAGTACTTC. Translating it yields CASSQGLAGSYEQYF.

The CDR3 spells CASSLSYDVSIYGYTF. The CDR3 DNA follows: TGTGCCAGCAGCTTATCATATGATGTCAGCATCTATGGCTACACCTTC. The chain couples TRBV7-8 to TRBJ1-2; D not certain. The germline V gene has CDR1 SGHVS and CDR2 FQNEAQ. V lost 2 bases and J lost 4, with 17 bases in between. This CDR3 is 16 amino acids long.

The J gene is TRBJ2-5, the V gene TRBV9; 8 positions match TRBD1. V shed 4 bases, J shed 13 bases, and the junction held 9 bases outside the gene matches. The germline V gene has CDR1 SGDLS and CDR2 YYNGEE. The CDR3 contains 12 residues. The CDR3 DNA follows: TGTGCCAGCAGCCTAGTTCCAGGGGGCGCGTACTTC. Protein: CASSLVPGGAYF.

This clone was counted a single time. CDR3 sequence reads: CASSLEDRVGYGYTF. The CDR3 region has the DNA TGTGCCAGCAGCTTAGAAGACAGGGTCGGCTATGGCTACACCTTC. This chain connects TRBV7-9 to TRBJ1-2; 7 nucleotides match TRBD1. V lost 1 base and J lost 4; bases outside the gene matches: 6. Looked up from germline, CDR1 is SEHNR and CDR2 is FQNEAQ (reference sequence). The CDR3 is 15 residues long.

The chain has TRBV28 and TRBJ1-5; the D is unclear. CDR3 length: 12 amino acids. The V end lost 7 bases, the J end lost 7 bases, and 11 bases lay between the germline ends. CDR1 and CDR2 (germline): MDHEN, SYDVKM. The CDR3 reads CASNRVEQPQHF. The CDR3 region has the DNA TGTGCCAGCAATCGGGTTGAACAGCCCCAGCATTTT.

This sequence joins TRBV2 and TRBJ1-1; the D is unclear. Germline V gene lookup returns CDR1 SNHLY and CDR2 FYNNEI. V lost 6 bases, J lost 3 bases, and 8 bases lay in between. The CDR3 contains 12 residues. The CDR3 bases are TGTGCCAGCAGCCCCTCTTACACTGAAGCTTTCTTT. Translation: CASSPSYTEAFF.

V and J are TRBV15 and TRBJ1-1; D gene unclear. Germline V gives CDR1 LNHNV, CDR2 YYDKDF (reference sequence). CDR3 length equals 13 residues. V lost 3 bases to trimming and J lost 1 base, with 6 bases between them. The CDR3 DNA follows: TGTGCCACCAGCAGGGATAGGAACACTGAAGCTTTCTTT. Its protein is CATSRDRNTEAFF.

The chain is built from TRBV27 and TRBJ2-7, with TRBD2 matching 8 bases. The ends lost 3 bases at V and 0 bases at J; junction bases unmatched: 7. This CDR3 is built from 16 residues. The germline CDR1 and CDR2 sequences are MNHEY and SMNVEV (reference sequence). CDR3 protein: CASSFATSGYSYEQYF. CDR3 bases: TGTGCCAGCAGTTTTGCCACTAGCGGTTACTCCTACGAGCAGTACTTC.

This clone was recorded only once. The V gene is TRBV11-2, the J gene TRBJ1-3; D not resolved. Germline V gene sequence: CDR1 SGHAT, CDR2 FQNNGV. This CDR3 has 16 amino acids. The V gene lost 2 bases and the J gene lost 4 bases, with 15 bases spanning the gap. CDR3 in amino acids: CASSLQDSRVGNTIYF. The CDR3 nucleotides read TGTGCCAGCAGCTTACAGGACTCAAGGGTGGGAAACACCATATATTTT.

Concerning this clone: Germline is not matched at one junction end, which may reflect a read error. V usage is TRBV6-5 and J usage is TRBJ1-2; 7 bases map to TRBD1. CDR1 MNHEY and CDR2 SVGAGI come from the germline V gene. CDR3 size: 15 residues. CDR3 loop: CASSYSGRGPIGYTF. The CDR3 nucleotides read TGTGCCAGCAGCTACTCGGGTAGGGGGCCCATTGGCTACACCTTC.

As concerns this clone: One junction end does not reproduce the germline sequence, and a read error may be involved. This sequence joins TRBV4-1 and TRBJ1-1; D is unresolved. Germline V gene lookup returns CDR1 MGHRA and CDR2 YSYEKL. This CDR3 region has 14 residues. This chain's CDR3 is CASRSGPTSLLVSF. DNA of the CDR3: TGCGCCAGCAGATCTGGACCTACTTCCCTTCTCGTTTCTTTT.

This clone occurred once. V is TRBV5-6 and J is TRBJ2-5, with 11 bases lining up with TRBD2. The CDR3 runs 14 residues. The germline gives CDR1 SGHDT, CDR2 YYEEEE. With V trimmed by 4 bases and J by 3 bases, 2 bases remained unmatched. The CDR3 here is CASSVLAGEETQYF. CDR3 nucleotide sequence: TGTGCCAGCAGCGTACTAGCGGGGGAAGAGACCCAGTACTTC.

The V gene is TRBV5-6, the J gene TRBJ2-7; D is possibly TRBD2 (6 bases). Germline loops: CDR1 SGHDT, CDR2 YYEEEE. The CDR3 extends over 13 amino acids. Trimming left V 4 bases short and J 0 bases short, with 8 bases between. The CDR3 is CASSAGGSYEQYF. CDR3 bases: TGTGCCAGCAGCGCCGGGGGCTCCTACGAGCAGTACTTC.